Listed below are T cell receptor beta chains from one sample, sequenced in a study of cytomegalovirus exposure and HLA in healthy donors. Using immunoSEQ multiplex PCR, the repertoire was profiled, and TCRdb retains in-frame clones only, with some absent. The table has 150,000 to 200,000 clones, about four fifths seen once. Sequencing used PBMCs. The receptor source for this set is a woman aged 40 to 50 in good health and CMV-seronegative. Each CDR3 is given with its conserved first and last residue. Each record gives: CDR3 protein, V gene, clone size. A row's size may be missing; if present it is once, few, many or a size class.

CASSIDRAGELFF | TRBV19 | few
CASSQEGQVGGYTF | TRBV4-2 | few
CASSESVGELFF | TRBV6-1 | NA
CASSRTGREGYTF | TRBV6-5 | NA
CASSLLSGSNTGELFF | TRBV7-6 | NA
CASSWEANTEAFF | TRBV19 | NA
CASSWDRDNEQFF | TRBV11-1 | NA
CASSSDSVFSYEQYF | TRBV11-1 | NA
CASSQDLIRGGTYGYTF | TRBV4-3 | NA
CASSLAVSYNEQFF | TRBV11-3 | NA
CASSRQGAKETQYF | TRBV27 | once
CASSPPPGSGNYEQYF | TRBV11-1 | few
CASGPGTAYEQYF | TRBV11-3 | once
CASRTSRNTEAFF | TRBV7-6 | NA
CASSEAPGDNYGYTF | TRBV2 | NA
CASSDSSGNNEQFF | TRBV6-4 | few
CASSQTGGTQTNEKLFF | TRBV4-3 | once
CASSSAGTLSNQPQHF | TRBV18 | NA
CASSLGPTGYNEKLFF | TRBV7-9 | NA
CASRPDRVEGEQYF | TRBV7-9 | NA
CAWSPPDRAKGEQYF | TRBV30 | NA
CASSPGTEQEQFF | TRBV5-6 | NA
CASSQESLGYNEQFF | TRBV4-2 | NA
CSVLQGGAYGYTF | TRBV29-1 | few
CASITTGNSNQPQHF | TRBV19 | NA
CAGRPTSGTVGETQYF | TRBV2 | NA
CASSERKTGGYTF | TRBV25-1 | NA
CASSQERRQETQYF | TRBV4-2 | NA
CASSYSSGNNYGYTF | TRBV6-5 | NA
CASSIVRGNEQFF | TRBV19 | NA
CASSIGQRYGYTF | TRBV19 | NA
CARSLGRVSTDTQYF | TRBV5-3 | NA
CASSQPGTRNYGYTF | TRBV4-1 | NA
CASSLLQGQRTYTF | TRBV7-9 | NA
CASSQDALLPNTIYF | TRBV4-3 | few
CSGLSSTYGYTF | TRBV29-1 | NA
CASSVGTSGRKTDTQYF | TRBV9 | NA